The 8 T cell receptor beta chains reported below all come from one sample, sequenced in a study of shared clonotypes between healthy human individuals. TCRdb's copy holds only in-frame clones and misses some; the assay was immunoSEQ multiplex PCR. The sample consists of 1.5 million to 2.5 million clones, about 95% of them appearing once. Cells designated naive CD8 were CD45RO-negative and were positively selected for CCR7, with terminally differentiated effector memory CD45RA+ cells excluded. Sequencing was carried out using naive CD8+ T cells sorted from blood. The receptors come from a young man in good health.

About this clone itself: Other nucleotide sequences from this sample produce the same CDR3. The V gene is TRBV7-9, the J gene TRBJ2-1; D remains ambiguous. From germline, CDR1 is SEHNR and CDR2 FQNEAQ (reference sequence). This CDR3 has 12 residues. V dropped 5 bases and J dropped 5 bases, with 7 bases sitting between them. The CDR3 here is CASSQGDNEQFF. The CDR3 DNA reads as TGTGCCAGCAGCCAAGGCGACAATGAGCAGTTCTTC.

Turning to this clone: Additional DNA sequences in this sample encode the identical CDR3. The rearrangement joins TRBV11-2 to TRBJ2-7; D not certain. Trimming stripped 1 base from V and 7 bases from J, with 5 bases between. The CDR3 is 11 amino acids. In germline, CDR1 is SGHAT, CDR2 FQNNGV. CDR3 residues: CASSLAWEQYF. In DNA, the CDR3 is TGTGCCAGCAGCTTAGCATGGGAGCAGTACTTC. Complete variable domain (other parts from reference TRBV11-2 and TRBJ2-7): EAGVAQSPRYKIIEKRQSVAFWCNPISGHATLYWYQQILGQGPKLLIQFQNNGVVDDSQLPKDRFSAERLKGVDSTLKIQPAKLEDSAVYLCASSLAWEQYFGPGTRLTVT.

The chain is built from TRBV19 and TRBJ1-1; 8 nucleotides align to TRBD1. V lost 5 bases to trimming and J lost 10 bases; unmatched junction nucleotides: 9. This CDR3 spans 13 amino acids. CDR1 LNHDA and CDR2 SQIVND come from the germline V gene (reference sequence). The CDR3 loop reads CASSLGTGDGAFF. Here the CDR3 DNA reads TGTGCCAGTAGTCTCGGGACAGGCGATGGAGCTTTCTTT.

Turning to this clone: The identical CDR3 is also encoded by other nucleotide sequences in the sample. The V call is TRBV19, the J call TRBJ2-7; the match to TRBD2 covers 10 bases. The CDR3 runs to 13 residues. V lost 6 bases and J lost 3; bases outside the gene matches: 2. In germline, CDR1 is LNHDA, CDR2 SQIVND (reference sequence). The CDR3 loop is CASRLAGDYEQYF. CDR3 DNA: TGTGCCAGTAGGCTAGCGGGAGACTACGAGCAGTACTTC.

The chain has TRBV13 and TRBJ2-1, with a weak D call TRBD2 (5 bases). CDR3 length equals 16 residues. CDR1 is PRHDT and CDR2 is FYEKMQ in the germline V gene (reference sequence). V gave up 5 bases and J gave up 3 bases, with 17 bases separating them. CDR3 sequence reads: CASSPNPRGIYNEQFF. The CDR3 DNA sequence: TGTGCCAGCAGCCCTAACCCTAGAGGGATCTACAATGAGCAGTTCTTC.

The gene calls are TRBV30 and TRBJ1-4; 8 nucleotides match TRBD1. The CDR3 spans 14 residues. The trim removed 5 bases at V and 6 bases at J, leaving 8 bases unmatched. Germline lookup yields CDR1 GTSNPN and CDR2 SVGIG (reference sequence). The CDR3 coding sequence is TGTGCCTGGGATGGGGGGACAGGTGATGAAAAACTGTTTTTT. It yields the protein CAWDGGTGDEKLFF.

CDR3 amino acids: CAWSGGYMYGTEAFF. The CDR3 DNA sequence: TGTGCCTGGAGTGGAGGCTATATGTATGGCACTGAAGCTTTCTTT. The rearrangement uses TRBV30 and TRBJ1-1; no definite D call. This CDR3 region has 15 residues. Germline CDR1 reads GTSNPN; CDR2 reads SVGIG (reference sequence). V dropped 1 base and J dropped 4 bases, with 16 bases sitting between them.

The chain joins TRBV10-1 to TRBJ1-2; D unresolved. Germline V lookup: CDR1 WNHNN, CDR2 SYGVQD (reference sequence). The V end was cut by 3 bases, the J end by 8 bases, with 10 bases between. This CDR3 is 12 amino acids long. CDR3 nucleotides: TGCGCCAGCAGTGACACTGAGGGCGGCTACACCTTC. Its translation is CASSDTEGGYTF.